This paragraph reports one T cell receptor beta chain. In the original analysis: Estimation of nucleated cell counts relied on the amplification of reference gene primers. TCRdb's copy holds only in-frame clones and misses some; the assay was immunoSEQ multiplex PCR. The V and J calls and the clone size are those of that table, but D and trimming were determined from the DNA. Here the sample spans a few hundred thousand clones, about 82% being singletons. This entry is derived from a study of blood T cell repertoires in COVID-19. For the study at large: The samples span acute and convalescent COVID-19 from the United States, Italy and Spain. Sample material is recorded as cDNA or gDNA derived from T cells, B-cell-depleted T cells, or PBMCs.

The sample taken for sequencing was peripheral blood. The receptor was derived from a woman older than 75 with acute or convalescent COVID-19.

The CDR3 coding sequence is TGTGCTAGTGGTTTGGAGGGGCTATATGGCTACACCTTC. This sequence encodes CASGLEGLYGYTF. The V and J genes are TRBV12-5 and TRBJ1-2, with a weak D call TRBD1 (5 bases). V gave up 1 base and J gave up 5 bases, with 8 bases separating them. Per germline, CDR1 LGHNT and CDR2 FRNRAP. The CDR3 runs to 13 residues.